Each of the 10 T cell receptor beta chains below was sequenced from the same sample in a study of untreated major depressive disorder. The table came from immunoSEQ multiplex PCR; TCRdb's copy has only in-frame clones and leaves some out. The data show almost 20,000 clones, over 75% seen once. Material: CD4+ T cells from PBMCs. These TCRs come from a woman aged 25 to 39 in good health.

The gene calls are TRBV29-1 and TRBJ1-5; the match to TRBD1 covers 9 bases. This CDR3 spans 16 amino acids. Germline V gene sequence: CDR1 SQVTM, CDR2 ANQGSEA. Trimming removed 4 bases from V and 4 bases from J; junction bases left unmatched: 11. CDR3 loop: CSVVDRGRGGNQPQHF. In DNA form, the CDR3 reads TGCAGCGTTGTGGACAGGGGCAGAGGGGGGAATCAGCCCCAGCATTTT.

The CDR3 spells CASWGRGGTYGYTF. As DNA, the CDR3 is TGTGCCAGCTGGGGAAGAGGGGGCACCTATGGCTACACCTTC. V is TRBV6-1 and J is TRBJ1-2, with 7 bases that match TRBD1. Germline CDR1 is MNHNS and CDR2 is SASEGT. With 8 bases clipped from V and 4 bases from J, the junction kept 10 bases outside the gene matches. CDR3 length equals 14 residues.

V usage is TRBV20-1 and J usage is TRBJ1-1, with 9 bases that match TRBD1. Per germline, CDR1 DFQATT and CDR2 SNEGSKA (reference sequence). The CDR3 loop spans 11 amino acids. After removal of 5 bases from V and 9 bases from J, the junction contained 4 bases not matched to a gene. The CDR3 region is CSAPGQGKAFF. The CDR3 DNA reads as TGCAGTGCTCCCGGACAGGGGAAAGCTTTCTTT.

This sequence joins TRBV28 and TRBJ1-2; 8 nucleotides match TRBD1. The germline CDR1 and CDR2 sequences are MDHEN and SYDVKM. V lost 5 bases to trimming and J lost 4 bases; unmatched junction nucleotides: 6. This CDR3 contains 14 residues. CDR3 sequence reads: CASSPGTGGYGYTF. CDR3 coding DNA: TGTGCCAGCAGTCCTGGGACAGGAGGCTATGGCTACACCTTC.

This clone appeared once. This chain uses TRBV9 with TRBJ2-7; D is perhaps TRBD2 (7 bases). Germline V gives CDR1 SGDLS, CDR2 YYNGEE. CDR3 length equals 13 residues. Trimming pared 3 bases from V and 7 bases from J, leaving 14 bases between. As DNA, the CDR3 is TGTGCCAGCAGCGCCGGGGGGCGGGGAGAGCAGTACTTC. It encodes CASSAGGRGEQYF.

J is TRBJ2-7 and V is TRBV5-1, with TRBD2 matching 7 bases. In germline, CDR1 is SGHRS, CDR2 YFSETQ. The CDR3 has 14 amino acids. With 2 bases clipped from V and 3 bases from J, the junction kept 5 bases outside the gene matches. The CDR3 sequence: CASSFSGSDYEQYF. As DNA, the CDR3 is TGCGCCAGCAGCTTTAGCGGGTCGGACTACGAGCAGTACTTC. The full variable domain, rest sourced from reference TRBV5-1 and TRBJ2-7, is KAGVTQTPRYLIKTRGQQVTLSCSPISGHRSVSWYQQTPGQGLQFLFEYFSETQRNKGNFPGRFSGRQFSNSRSEMNVSTLELGDSALYLCASSFSGSDYEQYFGPGTRLTVT.

J is TRBJ1-1 and V is TRBV30; a weak D match, TRBD1 (6 bases). V was clipped by 5 bases and J by 3 bases, with 13 bases between them. The CDR3 has 13 residues. The V gene's germline CDR1 is GTSNPN and CDR2 SVGIG (reference sequence). CDR3 DNA sequence: TGTGCCTGGGTAGGACAGCCCTACACTGAAGCTTTCTTT. Translating gives CAWVGQPYTEAFF.

CDR3 region: CASSVWRGNQPQHF. Here the CDR3 DNA reads TGTGCCAGCAGTGTTTGGAGGGGCAATCAGCCCCAGCATTTT. J is TRBJ1-5 and V is TRBV2; the D is unclear. This CDR3 has 14 amino acids. CDR1 SNHLY and CDR2 FYNNEI come from the germline V gene. V lost 4 bases, J lost 2 bases, and 9 bases lay in between. Supplemented by reference TRBV2 and TRBJ1-5, the full variable domain reads EPEVTQTPSHQVTQMGQEVILRCVPISNHLYFYWYRQILGQKVEFLVSFYNNEISEKSEIFDDQFSVERPDGSNFTLKIRSTKLEDSAMYFCASSVWRGNQPQHFGDGTRLSIL.

The chain combines TRBV28 with TRBJ2-1; D unclear. CDR1 and CDR2 from the germline V gene are MDHEN and SYDVKM. This CDR3 spans 15 amino acids. The V end was cut by 3 bases, the J end by 0 bases, with 9 bases between. DNA for the CDR3: TGTGCCAGCAGTTTCGGGTCGATCTCCTACAATGAGCAGTTCTTC. As protein: CASSFGSISYNEQFF.

CDR3 DNA sequence: TGTGCCAGCAGCACCGTGGGGGGCGGGGATACCTACAATGAGCAGTTCTTC. It is translated as CASSTVGGGDTYNEQFF. V gene TRBV5-4 combines with J gene TRBJ2-1; D tentatively fits TRBD1 or TRBD2 (6 bases each). The V gene's germline CDR1 is SGHNT and CDR2 YYREEE (reference sequence). The CDR3 length is 17 residues. The V end was cut by 4 bases, the J end by 2 bases, with 19 bases between.